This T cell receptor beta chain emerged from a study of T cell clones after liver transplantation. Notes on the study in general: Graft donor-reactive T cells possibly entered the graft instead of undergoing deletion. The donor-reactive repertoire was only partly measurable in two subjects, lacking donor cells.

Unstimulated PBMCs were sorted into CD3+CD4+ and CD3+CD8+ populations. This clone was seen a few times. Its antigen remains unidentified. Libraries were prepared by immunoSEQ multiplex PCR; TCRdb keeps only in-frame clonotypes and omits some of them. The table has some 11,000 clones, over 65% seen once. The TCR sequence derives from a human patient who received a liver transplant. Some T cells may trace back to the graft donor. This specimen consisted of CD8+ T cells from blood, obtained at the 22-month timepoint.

Here the CDR3 reads CASNTGGWPLHF. The CDR3, as DNA: TGTGCCAGCAACACAGGGGGTTGGCCCCTCCACTTT. The V and J genes are TRBV6-1 and TRBJ1-6; 8 bases fit TRBD1. Looked up from germline, CDR1 is MNHNS and CDR2 is SASEGT. With V trimmed by 7 bases and J by 13 bases, 6 bases remained unmatched. This CDR3 contains 12 residues.